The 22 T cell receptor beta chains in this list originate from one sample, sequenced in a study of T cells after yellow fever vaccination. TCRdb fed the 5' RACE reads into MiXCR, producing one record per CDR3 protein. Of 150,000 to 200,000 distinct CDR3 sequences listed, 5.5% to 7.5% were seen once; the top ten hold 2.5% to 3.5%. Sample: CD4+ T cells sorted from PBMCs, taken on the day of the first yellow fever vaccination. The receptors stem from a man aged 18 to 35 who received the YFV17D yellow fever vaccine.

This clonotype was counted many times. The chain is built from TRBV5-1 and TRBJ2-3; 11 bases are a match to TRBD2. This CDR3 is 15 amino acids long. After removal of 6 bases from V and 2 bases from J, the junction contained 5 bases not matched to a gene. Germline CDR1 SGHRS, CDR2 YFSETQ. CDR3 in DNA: TGCGCCAGCACCCCGACTAGCGGGGTCACAGATACGCAGTATTTT. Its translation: CASTPTSGVTDTQYF.

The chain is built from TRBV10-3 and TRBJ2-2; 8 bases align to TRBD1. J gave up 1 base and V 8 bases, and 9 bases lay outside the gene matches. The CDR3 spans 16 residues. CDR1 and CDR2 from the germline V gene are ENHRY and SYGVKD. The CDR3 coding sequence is TGTGCCATCGGCCGCCTGGGACAGGTGAACACCGGGGAGCTGTTTTTT. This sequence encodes CAIGRLGQVNTGELFF.

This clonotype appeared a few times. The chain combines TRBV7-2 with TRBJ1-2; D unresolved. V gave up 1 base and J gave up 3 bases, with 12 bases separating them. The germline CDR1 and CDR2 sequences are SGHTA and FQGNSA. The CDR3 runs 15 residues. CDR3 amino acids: CASSLVSQADYGYTF. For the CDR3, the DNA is TGTGCCAGCAGCTTAGTGAGCCAGGCCGACTATGGCTACACCTTC.

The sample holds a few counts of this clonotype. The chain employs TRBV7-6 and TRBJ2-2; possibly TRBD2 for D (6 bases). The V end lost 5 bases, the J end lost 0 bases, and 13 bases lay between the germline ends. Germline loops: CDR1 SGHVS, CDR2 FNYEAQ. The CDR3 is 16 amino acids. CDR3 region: CASSTTGLTNTGELFF. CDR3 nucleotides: TGTGCCAGCAGCACGACGGGACTCACGAACACCGGGGAGCTGTTTTTT.

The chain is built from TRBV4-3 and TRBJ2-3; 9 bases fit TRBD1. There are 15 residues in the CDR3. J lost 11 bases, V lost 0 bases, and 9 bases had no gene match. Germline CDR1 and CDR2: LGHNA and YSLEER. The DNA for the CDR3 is TGCGCCAGCAGCCAAGACGCCGGGACAGGGTTATTGCAGTATTTT. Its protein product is CASSQDAGTGLLQYF.

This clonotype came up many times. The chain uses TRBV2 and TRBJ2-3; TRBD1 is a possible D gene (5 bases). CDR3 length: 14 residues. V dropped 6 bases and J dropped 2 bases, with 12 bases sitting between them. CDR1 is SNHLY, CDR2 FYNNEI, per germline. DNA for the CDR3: TGTGCCAGCAGAAGACAGCCTTCCACAGATACGCAGTATTTT. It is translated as CASRRQPSTDTQYF.

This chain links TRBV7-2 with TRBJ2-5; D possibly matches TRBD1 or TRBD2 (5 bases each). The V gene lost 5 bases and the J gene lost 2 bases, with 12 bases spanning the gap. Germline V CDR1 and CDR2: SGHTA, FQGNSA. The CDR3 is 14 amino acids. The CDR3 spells CASSHRTGQETQYF. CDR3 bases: TGTGCCAGCAGCCACAGGACGGGGCAAGAGACCCAGTACTTC.

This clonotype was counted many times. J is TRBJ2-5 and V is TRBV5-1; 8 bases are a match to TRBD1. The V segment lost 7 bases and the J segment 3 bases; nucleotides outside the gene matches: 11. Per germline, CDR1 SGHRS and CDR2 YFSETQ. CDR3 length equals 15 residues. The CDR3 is CASCQGAGGEETQYF. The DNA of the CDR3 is TGCGCCAGCTGTCAGGGGGCAGGGGGTGAAGAGACCCAGTACTTC.

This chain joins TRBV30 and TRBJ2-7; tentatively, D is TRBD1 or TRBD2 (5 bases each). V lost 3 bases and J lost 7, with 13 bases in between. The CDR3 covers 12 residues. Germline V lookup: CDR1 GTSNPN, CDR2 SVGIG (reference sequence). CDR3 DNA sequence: TGTGCCTGGAGCCCAGGGACCCTAGAGCAGTACTTC. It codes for CAWSPGTLEQYF.

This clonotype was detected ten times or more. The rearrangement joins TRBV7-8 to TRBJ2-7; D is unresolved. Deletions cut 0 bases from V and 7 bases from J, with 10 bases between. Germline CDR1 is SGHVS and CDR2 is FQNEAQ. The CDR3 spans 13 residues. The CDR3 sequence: CASSLAERLEQYV. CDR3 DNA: TGTGCCAGCAGCTTAGCAGAGCGCTTAGAGCAGTACGTC.

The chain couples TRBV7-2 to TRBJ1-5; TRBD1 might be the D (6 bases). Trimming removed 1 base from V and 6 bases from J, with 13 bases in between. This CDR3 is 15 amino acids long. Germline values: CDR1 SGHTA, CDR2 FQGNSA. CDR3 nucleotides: TGTGCCAGCAGCTTAGAGCGGGGGGGCACTCAGCCCCAGCATTTT. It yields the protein CASSLERGGTQPQHF.

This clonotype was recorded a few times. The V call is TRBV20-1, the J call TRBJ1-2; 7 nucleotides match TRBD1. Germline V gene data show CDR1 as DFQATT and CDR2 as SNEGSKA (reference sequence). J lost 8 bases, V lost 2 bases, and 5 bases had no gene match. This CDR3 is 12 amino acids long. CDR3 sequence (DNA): TGCAGTGCTAGAACCAGGGGGGTAGGCTACACCTTC. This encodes CSARTRGVGYTF.

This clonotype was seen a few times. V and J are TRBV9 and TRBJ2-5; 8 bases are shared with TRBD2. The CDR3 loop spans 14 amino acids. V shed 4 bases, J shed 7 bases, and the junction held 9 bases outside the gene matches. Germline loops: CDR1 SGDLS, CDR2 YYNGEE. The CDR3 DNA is TGTGCCAGCAGCTTCGGGGGGGGAGGAGGGACCCAGTACTTC. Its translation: CASSFGGGGGTQYF.

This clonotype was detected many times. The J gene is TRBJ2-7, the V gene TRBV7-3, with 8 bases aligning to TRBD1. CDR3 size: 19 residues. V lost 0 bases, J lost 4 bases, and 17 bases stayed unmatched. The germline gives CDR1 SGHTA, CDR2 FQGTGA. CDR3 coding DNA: TGTGCCAGCAGCTTAACGGACCTTTGGAGGACAGGGATGATATACGAGCAGTACGTC. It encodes CASSLTDLWRTGMIYEQYV.

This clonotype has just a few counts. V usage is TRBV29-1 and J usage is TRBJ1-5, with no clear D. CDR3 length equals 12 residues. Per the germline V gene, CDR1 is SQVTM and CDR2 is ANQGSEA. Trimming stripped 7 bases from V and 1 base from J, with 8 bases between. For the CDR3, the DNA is TGCAGCGGAAGACGGAGCAATCAGCCCCAGCATTTT. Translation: CSGRRSNQPQHF.

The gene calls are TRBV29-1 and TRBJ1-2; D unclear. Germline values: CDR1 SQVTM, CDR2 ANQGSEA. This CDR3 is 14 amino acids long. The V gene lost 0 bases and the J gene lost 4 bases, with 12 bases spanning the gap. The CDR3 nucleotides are TGCAGCGTTGAAGATATGACGACGGGCTATGGCTACACCTTC. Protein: CSVEDMTTGYGYTF.

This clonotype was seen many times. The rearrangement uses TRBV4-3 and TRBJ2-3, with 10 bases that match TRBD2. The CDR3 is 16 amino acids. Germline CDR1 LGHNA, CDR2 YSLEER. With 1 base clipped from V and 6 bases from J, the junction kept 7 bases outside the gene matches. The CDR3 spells CASSQGELAGSDTQYF. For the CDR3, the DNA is TGCGCCAGCAGCCAAGGAGAACTAGCGGGGTCCGATACGCAGTATTTT.

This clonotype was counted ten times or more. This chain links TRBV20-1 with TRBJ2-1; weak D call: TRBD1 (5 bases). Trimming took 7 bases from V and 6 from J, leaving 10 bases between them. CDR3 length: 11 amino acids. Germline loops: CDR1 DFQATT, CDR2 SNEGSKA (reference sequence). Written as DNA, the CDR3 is TGCAGTGTTAATAGGGGCAATGAGCAGTTCTTC. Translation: CSVNRGNEQFF.

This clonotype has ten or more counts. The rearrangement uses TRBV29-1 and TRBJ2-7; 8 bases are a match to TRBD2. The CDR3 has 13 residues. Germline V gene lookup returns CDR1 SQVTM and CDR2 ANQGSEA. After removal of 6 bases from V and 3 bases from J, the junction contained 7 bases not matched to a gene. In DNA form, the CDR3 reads TGCAGCGTAGCCGCGGGGGGCGTCTACGAGCAGTACTTC. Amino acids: CSVAAGGVYEQYF.

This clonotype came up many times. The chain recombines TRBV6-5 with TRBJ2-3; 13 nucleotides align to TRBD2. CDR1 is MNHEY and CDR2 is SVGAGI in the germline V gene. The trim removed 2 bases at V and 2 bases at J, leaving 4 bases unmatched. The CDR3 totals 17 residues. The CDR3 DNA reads TGTGCCAGCAGTTACCCGACTAGCGGGGGGCCCACAGATACGCAGTATTTT. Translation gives CASSYPTSGGPTDTQYF.

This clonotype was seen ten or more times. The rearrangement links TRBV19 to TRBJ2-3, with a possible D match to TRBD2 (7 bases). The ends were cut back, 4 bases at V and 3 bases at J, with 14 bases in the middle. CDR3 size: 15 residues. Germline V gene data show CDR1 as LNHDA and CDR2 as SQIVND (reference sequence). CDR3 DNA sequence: TGTGCCAGTAGTAACCGGGGGGCCGGTACAGATACGCAGTATTTT. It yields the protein CASSNRGAGTDTQYF.

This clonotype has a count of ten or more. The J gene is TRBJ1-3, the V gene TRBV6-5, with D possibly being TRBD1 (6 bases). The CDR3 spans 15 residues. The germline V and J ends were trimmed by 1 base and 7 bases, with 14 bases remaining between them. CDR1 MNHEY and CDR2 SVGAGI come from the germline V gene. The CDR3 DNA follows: TGTGCCAGCAGTTACTGGGGCAAAGGGGGTAACACCATATATTTT. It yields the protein CASSYWGKGGNTIYF.